Below, 30 T cell receptor beta chains from the same sample are listed, as sequenced in a study of blood T cell repertoires in COVID-19. Assay: immunoSEQ multiplex PCR; the TCRdb copy retains only in-frame clones and omits some. The sample carries 450,000 to 500,000 clones, 80% to 90% recorded once. Sample: peripheral blood. Every receptor here comes from a human donor in a cohort sampled during active COVID-19.

This rearrangement joins TRBV27 to TRBJ1-5; possible D gene TRBD1, 6 bases. Trimming stripped 7 bases from V and 2 bases from J, with 15 bases between. Germline V lookup: CDR1 MNHEY, CDR2 SMNVEV (reference sequence). The CDR3 is made up of 15 amino acids. This CDR3 is CASKHEGGGNQPQHF. The CDR3 DNA sequence: TGTGCCAGCAAGCACGAAGGGGGTGGCAATCAGCCCCAGCATTTT.

V usage is TRBV19 and J usage is TRBJ2-2; TRBD1 is a possible D gene (6 bases). This CDR3 has 15 residues. Germline V gene data show CDR1 as LNHDA and CDR2 as SQIVND (reference sequence). Trimming left V 3 bases short and J 3 bases short, with 11 bases between. CDR3 protein: CASSMWDTYTGELFF. CDR3 coding DNA: TGTGCCAGTAGTATGTGGGACACTTACACCGGGGAGCTGTTTTTT.

The chain carries TRBV4-2 and TRBJ2-1, with 16 positions matching TRBD2. This CDR3 is 16 amino acids long. Looked up from germline, CDR1 is LGHNA and CDR2 is YNFKEQ. V was pared by 6 bases and J by 8 bases, with 7 bases of the junction left unmatched. CDR3 protein: CASRRGLAGGEDEQFF. The CDR3 DNA sequence: TGTGCCAGCAGAAGGGGACTAGCGGGAGGGGAGGATGAGCAGTTCTTC.

This clone was seen just once. The chain links TRBV5-1 to TRBJ2-1; 9 bases agree with TRBD1. Germline CDR1 is SGHRS and CDR2 is YFSETQ. The CDR3 has 15 amino acids. The J segment lost 7 bases and the V segment lost 6 bases, leaving 11 bases of the junction unmatched. In nucleotides, the CDR3 is TGCGCCAGCATCTGGGGGGACAGGGATCGAAATGAGCAGTTCTTC. Encoded protein: CASIWGDRDRNEQFF.

The chain has TRBV6-5 and TRBJ1-5; a possible D gene is TRBD1 (5 bases). Trimming stripped 4 bases from V and 2 bases from J, with 6 bases between. The CDR3 is made up of 13 amino acids. Germline V gene data show CDR1 as MNHEY and CDR2 as SVGAGI. DNA of the CDR3: TGTGCCAGCAGTTTACAGGGCAATCAGCCCCAGCATTTT. Amino acids: CASSLQGNQPQHF.

The V call is TRBV7-6, the J call TRBJ1-5; 10 bases fit TRBD1. This CDR3 is 15 amino acids long. V was pared by 3 bases and J by 5 bases, with 4 bases of the junction left unmatched. Per the germline V gene, CDR1 is SGHVS and CDR2 is FNYEAQ. CDR3 DNA: TGTGCCAGCAGCTTGGGACAGGGGCCCTATCAGCCCCAGCATTTT. This sequence encodes CASSLGQGPYQPQHF.

Of note for this clone: This CDR3 is also generated by other DNA sequences in the sample. The rearrangement joins TRBV28 to TRBJ1-1; D is possibly TRBD1 (6 bases). This CDR3 has 13 amino acids. Germline V CDR1 and CDR2: MDHEN, SYDVKM. V lost 3 bases, J lost 1 base, and 6 bases lay in between. The CDR3 protein is CASSLDRNTEAFF. CDR3 in DNA: TGTGCCAGCAGTTTGGACAGGAACACTGAAGCTTTCTTT. Full variable domain (missing parts from reference TRBV28 and TRBJ1-1): DVKVTQSSRYLVKRTGEKVFLECVQDMDHENMFWYRQDPGLGLRLIYFSYDVKMKEKGDIPEGYSVSREKKERFSLILESASTNQTSMYLCASSLDRNTEAFFGQGTRLTVV.

This rearrangement joins TRBV6-6 to TRBJ1-2; maybe TRBD1 (6 bases). The germline V gene has CDR1 MNHNY and CDR2 SVGAGI (reference sequence). This CDR3 has 14 amino acids. Trimming pared 7 bases from V and 5 bases from J, leaving 17 bases between. The CDR3 DNA reads as TGTGCCAGCATCCACGTAGGGGGAGTGTATGGCTACACCTTC. Residues: CASIHVGGVYGYTF.

The genes are TRBV7-8 and TRBJ2-2; D is uncertain. The CDR3 length is 16 residues. Trimming shortened V by 4 bases and J by 1 base, and 13 bases separated the two germline ends. Germline CDR1 is SGHVS and CDR2 is FQNEAQ. Here the CDR3 reads CASSSSRVLNTGELFF. Written as DNA, the CDR3 is TGTGCCAGCAGCTCATCCCGGGTCCTGAACACCGGGGAGCTGTTTTTT.

This clone has a handful of counts. The J gene is TRBJ2-3, the V gene TRBV20-1; D may be TRBD1 (6 bases). The CDR3 is made up of 13 amino acids. Looked up from germline, CDR1 is DFQATT and CDR2 is SNEGSKA (reference sequence). V dropped 3 bases and J dropped 4 bases, with 11 bases sitting between them. The DNA for the CDR3 is TGCAGTGCTAGTTCCAGGGGCGCAGATACGCAGTATTTT. Protein sequence: CSASSRGADTQYF.

This chain connects TRBV30 to TRBJ1-3, with unresolved D. Germline V CDR1 and CDR2: GTSNPN, SVGIG (reference sequence). The CDR3 has 12 residues. Trimming stripped 3 bases from V and 0 bases from J, with 3 bases between. CDR3 in DNA: TGTGCCTGGAGGCGCTCTGGAAACACCATATATTTT. As protein: CAWRRSGNTIYF.

This rearrangement joins TRBV19 to TRBJ2-5; TRBD2 is a possible D gene (6 bases). Trimming shortened V by 6 bases and J by 2 bases, and 16 bases separated the two germline ends. The germline V gene has CDR1 LNHDA and CDR2 SQIVND (reference sequence). CDR3 length: 15 amino acids. CDR3 protein: CASRRDPGVQETQYF. Written as DNA, the CDR3 is TGTGCCAGTAGGCGGGACCCCGGGGTACAAGAGACCCAGTACTTC.

This clone came up once. The gene calls are TRBV7-2 and TRBJ2-7, with 9 bases matching TRBD2. The CDR3 runs to 15 residues. Germline CDR1 is SGHTA and CDR2 is FQGNSA. V was clipped by 5 bases and J by 1 base; unmatched bases: 6. CDR3 sequence (DNA): TGTGCCAGCAGCCCCAGACTAGCGGAGTCCTACGAGCAGTACTTC. It is translated as CASSPRLAESYEQYF.

The V call is TRBV6-5, the J call TRBJ2-5, with D tentatively TRBD2 (5 bases). The CDR3 has 13 residues. Germline V gives CDR1 MNHEY, CDR2 SVGAGI. V gave up 11 bases and J gave up 5 bases, with 18 bases separating them. For the CDR3, the DNA is TGTGCCTCCGGTGCGTACGGGATTGAGACCCAGTACTTC. Residues: CASGAYGIETQYF.

This clone occurred a few times. V is TRBV30 and J is TRBJ2-7; D is unresolved. The V and J ends lost 0 bases and 9 bases respectively, with 12 bases between them. The CDR3 extends over 12 amino acids. The germline V gene encodes CDR1 GTSNPN and CDR2 SVGIG (reference sequence). CDR3 bases: TGTGCCTGGAGTGTAGTAACGACGGGGCAGTACTTC. Protein product: CAWSVVTTGQYF.

This chain connects TRBV18 to TRBJ1-2; D gene uncertain. Germline CDR1 reads KGHSH; CDR2 reads LQKENI. The CDR3 runs to 14 residues. Trimming stripped 3 bases from V and 3 bases from J, with 11 bases between. The CDR3 here is CASSPSGVDYGYTF. The CDR3 DNA follows: TGTGCCAGCTCACCTTCCGGGGTTGACTATGGCTACACCTTC.

This chain uses TRBV5-5 with TRBJ2-1; tentatively, D is TRBD1 (7 bases). Trimming took off 1 base at V and 7 bases at J, with 12 bases between the two ends. The CDR3 is 14 residues long. The V gene's germline CDR1 is SGHKS and CDR2 YYEKEE (reference sequence). The CDR3 spells CASSLTGEANEQFF. The CDR3 coding sequence is TGTGCCAGCAGCTTGACAGGGGAGGCTAATGAGCAGTTCTTC.

The chain joins TRBV2 to TRBJ1-3; D gene uncertain. The V and J ends lost 10 bases and 4 bases respectively, with 17 bases between them. This CDR3 has 14 amino acids. In germline, CDR1 is SNHLY, CDR2 FYNNEI. CDR3 in DNA: TGTGCCATTAAAAATCTGGCAGCGGGAAACACCATATATTTT. Amino acids: CAIKNLAAGNTIYF.

The chain has TRBV28 and TRBJ2-5; 11 bases align to TRBD2. Germline-derived CDR1 and CDR2 are MDHEN and SYDVKM. V trimming: 4 bases; J trimming: 0 bases; junction bases outside the gene matches: 7. This CDR3 region has 17 residues. DNA for the CDR3: TGTGCCAGCAGTTCCCACCGACTAGCGGGGTACCAAGAGACCCAGTACTTC. Protein sequence: CASSSHRLAGYQETQYF.

V and J are TRBV27 and TRBJ1-2; 8 nucleotides line up with TRBD1. Germline V gives CDR1 MNHEY, CDR2 SMNVEV (reference sequence). The V gene end was trimmed by 6 bases and the J gene end by 0 bases; junction bases not matched to a gene: 9. The CDR3 length is 16 residues. CDR3: CASRPGQGKANYGYTF. The CDR3 DNA is TGTGCCAGCAGACCCGGACAGGGAAAAGCTAACTATGGCTACACCTTC.

The rearrangement joins TRBV7-3 to TRBJ2-1; 13 nucleotides line up with TRBD2. This CDR3 is 16 amino acids long. The germline CDR1 and CDR2 sequences are SGHTA and FQGTGA. The V gene end was trimmed by 3 bases and the J gene end by 8 bases; junction bases not matched to a gene: 7. In nucleotides, the CDR3 is TGTGCCAGCAGCTTGTTGGGACTAGCGGGAAGCGATGAGCAGTTCTTC. Its translation: CASSLLGLAGSDEQFF.

Only a few counts were recorded for this clone. The J gene is TRBJ1-6, the V gene TRBV30; no definite D call. This CDR3 contains 15 residues. In germline, CDR1 is GTSNPN, CDR2 SVGIG (reference sequence). Deletions cut 0 bases from V and 7 bases from J, with 13 bases between. The CDR3 DNA sequence: TGTGCCTGGAGTGTTCTTCACAATCTCAATTCACCCCTCCACTTT. Encoded protein: CAWSVLHNLNSPLHF.

V usage is TRBV13 and J usage is TRBJ2-7; 8 nucleotides agree with TRBD2. Per germline, CDR1 PRHDT and CDR2 FYEKMQ (reference sequence). The CDR3 sequence is 14 residues long. V lost 1 base, J lost 5 bases, and 4 bases stayed unmatched. The CDR3 region is CASSLAGGMDEQYF. The CDR3 DNA is TGTGCCAGCAGCTTAGCGGGAGGGATGGACGAGCAGTACTTC.

The genes are TRBV19 and TRBJ2-1; 8 bases agree with TRBD1. The V gene's germline CDR1 is LNHDA and CDR2 SQIVND (reference sequence). This CDR3 has 18 residues. V lost 7 bases and J lost 1; bases outside the gene matches: 15. The CDR3 protein is CASIPRGRSGLSYNEQFF. CDR3 DNA: TGTGCCAGTATTCCCAGGGGGCGGAGCGGGCTATCCTACAATGAGCAGTTCTTC.

The rearrangement links TRBV19 to TRBJ1-1; a possible D gene is TRBD1 (6 bases). Germline lookup yields CDR1 LNHDA and CDR2 SQIVND (reference sequence). Trimming cost V 3 bases and J 6 bases, with 11 bases left between them. This CDR3 spans 13 amino acids. The CDR3 sequence: CASSITGNPEAFF. The CDR3 coding sequence is TGTGCCAGTAGTATTACAGGGAATCCTGAAGCTTTCTTT.

This clone was found once. The gene calls are TRBV27 and TRBJ2-1; TRBD2 might be the D (6 bases). Germline V gene lookup returns CDR1 MNHEY and CDR2 SMNVEV (reference sequence). CDR3 length: 15 amino acids. V lost 6 bases, J lost 7 bases, and 19 bases lay in between. CDR3 nucleotide sequence: TGTGCCAGCAGCACCGGGACTCAGTTAGTGAATGAGCAGTTCTTC. Translating gives CASSTGTQLVNEQFF.

The gene calls are TRBV4-2 and TRBJ2-2, with 7 bases fitting TRBD2. Germline-derived CDR1 and CDR2 are LGHNA and YNFKEQ. J lost 8 bases, V lost 4 bases, and 16 bases had no gene match. This CDR3 has 17 amino acids. The CDR3 sequence: CASSRRTSFESLGELFF. DNA for the CDR3: TGTGCCAGCAGCCGGCGGACTAGTTTTGAGAGTTTAGGGGAGCTGTTTTTT.

The chain employs TRBV5-1 and TRBJ1-2; 8 nucleotides line up with TRBD1. The CDR3 is made up of 14 amino acids. Germline CDR1 is SGHRS and CDR2 is YFSETQ. Trimming cost V 0 bases and J 14 bases; bases outside gene matches: 12. Written as DNA, the CDR3 is TGCGCCAGCAGCTTGGATCGGACAGGGAATGGGAGAACCTTC. Amino acid sequence: CASSLDRTGNGRTF.

J is TRBJ1-2 and V is TRBV12-3 or TRBV12-4, with 9 bases fitting TRBD1. CDR3 length: 13 amino acids. The V segment lost 0 bases and the J segment 7 bases; nucleotides outside the gene matches: 0. The CDR3 reads CASSLATGGGYTF. The CDR3 bases are TGTGCCAGCAGTTTAGCGACAGGGGGTGGCTACACCTTC.

CDR3 loop: CASSLLSGTPSEAFF. CDR3 nucleotides: TGTGCCAGCAGCTTACTATCGGGGACTCCGTCCGAAGCTTTCTTT. The chain joins TRBV7-9 to TRBJ1-1; possible D gene TRBD1, 5 bases. Germline values: CDR1 SEHNR, CDR2 FQNEAQ (reference sequence). This CDR3 is 15 amino acids long. Trimming left V 2 bases short and J 8 bases short, with 18 bases between.